Shown below are 5 T cell receptor beta chains from a single sample sequenced in a study of blood T cell repertoires in COVID-19. Assay used: immunoSEQ multiplex PCR; TCRdb lists only in-frame clones, some missing. The sample holds around 140,000 clones; roughly four fifths are singletons and the top ten take roughly 15%. Input material: peripheral blood. The receptors derive from a human donor with acute or convalescent COVID-19. The donor label of this sample is uncertain.

This chain joins TRBV6-4 and TRBJ1-2; 9 bases are shared with TRBD1. CDR1 is MRHNA, CDR2 SNTAGT, per germline. Unmatched junction bases numbered 2, after V lost 0 bases and J lost 6 bases. The CDR3 has 14 amino acids. The CDR3 nucleotides are TGTGCCAGCAGTGACTCGTACAGGGGGCATGGCTACACCTTC. This gives the protein CASSDSYRGHGYTF.

This sequence joins TRBV25-1 and TRBJ2-4, with 9 nucleotides matching TRBD1. The CDR3 is made up of 15 amino acids. Per the germline V gene, CDR1 is MGHDK and CDR2 is SYGVNS. V shed 4 bases, J shed 6 bases, and the junction held 7 bases outside the gene matches. CDR3 in DNA: TGTGCCAGCAGTGCCCCGGGACAGGGTGTAAACATTCAGTACTTC. Protein sequence: CASSAPGQGVNIQYF.

This clone was detected a few times. V usage is TRBV30 and J usage is TRBJ1-2; D is unresolved. This CDR3 is built from 13 residues. Germline CDR1 GTSNPN, CDR2 SVGIG (reference sequence). V lost 4 bases and J lost 4, with 13 bases in between. The CDR3 reads CAWTSRAGYGYTF. The DNA of the CDR3 is TGTGCCTGGACCTCAAGGGCGGGCTATGGCTACACCTTC.

The chain has TRBV19 and TRBJ2-7, with unresolved D. Looked up from germline, CDR1 is LNHDA and CDR2 is SQIVND (reference sequence). V was cut by 5 bases and J by 6 bases, with 23 bases left in between. This CDR3 region has 16 residues. The CDR3 nucleotides are TGTGCCAGTAGTCCCGACCCGGGTTGGGTGGCTTTCGAGCAGTACTTC. Protein product: CASSPDPGWVAFEQYF. Drawing the rest from reference TRBV19 and TRBJ2-7, the complete variable domain is DGGITQSPKYLFRKEGQNVTLSCEQNLNHDAMYWYRQDPGQGLRLIYYSQIVNDFQKGDIAEGYSVSREKKESFPLTVTSAQKNPTAFYLCASSPDPGWVAFEQYFGPGTRLTVT.

This sequence joins TRBV10-3 and TRBJ1-4, with TRBD1 as a possible D gene (5 bases). Trimming cost V 4 bases and J 8 bases, with 14 bases left between them. This CDR3 is built from 14 residues. The V gene's germline CDR1 is ENHRY and CDR2 SYGVKD. Here the CDR3 reads CAISARGVDEKLFF. The CDR3 region has the DNA TGTGCCATCAGTGCGCGGGGGGTAGACGAAAAACTGTTTTTT.